A single T cell receptor (beta chain) is shown here with its context. Its specificity is not known. The sample belongs to a study of cytomegalovirus exposure and HLA in healthy donors. Losses at the gene ends were 1 base for V and 3 bases for J; bases not matched to a gene: 18. Germline V CDR1 and CDR2: SGDLS, YYNGEE. The CDR3 sequence is 19 residues long. The study ran its PCR with 60 Vbeta and 13 Jbeta primers. Method: immunoSEQ multiplex PCR; TCRdb's copy keeps in-frame clones and lacks some. The sample has around 220,000 clones; around 75% are singletons. Study findings and constraints: In an earlier analysis, about 87% or about 30%: the productive usage of most TCR beta V segments. It was likely that a cluster of highly shared sequence variants was a sequencing artifact. TCR beta sequences numbering over 15,000 were associated with HLA alleles at 0.05 false discovery rate in a later analysis. Per published accounts, TCR beta sequences correctly predicted the HLA-A and HLA-B alleles of most subjects.

This receptor was identified in a woman aged 25 to 45 in good health and CMV-seronegative. Material: PBMCs. The V call is TRBV9, the J call TRBJ2-7, with 8 bases lining up with TRBD2. The DNA for the CDR3 is TGTGCCAGCAGCGTAAGGGCCCCGAGGGGAAGCGGGAGTGTCTACGAGCAGTACTTC. Translated: CASSVRAPRGSGSVYEQYF.